The clone carrying this T cell receptor (beta chain) has a handful of counts. Its antigen remains unidentified. This sample is part of a study of post-analysis software for immune sequencing data. Whole-study findings and limits: Roughly 5 TRBV segments, TRBV5-6, TRBV5-1 and TRBV20-1 among them, were found more frequent in patients than controls. Significantly lower normalized Chao1 diversity was seen in multiple sclerosis patients than in controls.

Incorporated into the TCR beta cDNA libraries were unique molecular identifiers, which served to reduce PCR and sequencing biases. TCRdb used MiXCR to reprocess the PCR reads, holding one entry per CDR3 protein. The sample lists 450,000 or so distinct CDR3 sequences; roughly 45% were seen once. Germline CDR1 is SQVTM and CDR2 is ANQGSEA. This CDR3 comprises 16 residues. Trimming took 7 bases from V and 0 from J; bases not matched to a gene: 12. This TCR was sampled from a girl aged 5-17 years with multiple sclerosis. This chain uses TRBV29-1 with TRBJ2-1, with 7 bases fitting TRBD2. The material sequenced was blood. The CDR3 here is CSAPREGRNSYNEQFF. CDR3 in DNA: TGCAGCGCCCCGAGGGAGGGCCGGAACTCCTACAATGAGCAGTTCTTC.